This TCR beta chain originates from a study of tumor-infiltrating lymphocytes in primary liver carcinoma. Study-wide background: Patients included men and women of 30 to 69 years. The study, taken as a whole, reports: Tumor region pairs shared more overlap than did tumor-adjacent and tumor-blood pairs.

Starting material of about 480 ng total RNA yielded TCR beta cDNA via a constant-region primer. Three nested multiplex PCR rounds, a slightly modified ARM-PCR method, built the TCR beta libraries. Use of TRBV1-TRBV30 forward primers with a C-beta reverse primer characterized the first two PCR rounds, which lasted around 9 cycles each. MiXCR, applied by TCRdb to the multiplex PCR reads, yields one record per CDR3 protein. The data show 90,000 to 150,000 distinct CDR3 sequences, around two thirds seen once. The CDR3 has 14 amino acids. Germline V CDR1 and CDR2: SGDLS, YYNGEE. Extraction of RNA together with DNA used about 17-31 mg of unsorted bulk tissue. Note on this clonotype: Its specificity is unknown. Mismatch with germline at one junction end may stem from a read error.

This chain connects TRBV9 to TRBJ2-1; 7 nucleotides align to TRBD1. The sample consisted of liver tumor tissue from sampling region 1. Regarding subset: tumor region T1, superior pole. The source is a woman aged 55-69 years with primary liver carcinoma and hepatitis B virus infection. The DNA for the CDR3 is TGTGCCAGCGGCGTACAGGGGTGGGACAATGAGCAGTTCTTC. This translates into CASGVQGWDNEQFF.